A single sample gave rise to the 13 T cell receptor beta chains below, sequenced in a study of blood T cell repertoires in COVID-19. This table comes from immunoSEQ multiplex PCR, and its TCRdb copy is limited to in-frame clones, with some not included. The data contain some 45,000 clones, 82% of them singletons. The material sequenced was peripheral blood. These receptor sequences come from a woman in her sixties or seventies with acute or convalescent COVID-19.

The chain recombines TRBV19 with TRBJ2-1; 12 bases map to TRBD1. From germline, CDR1 is LNHDA and CDR2 SQIVND (reference sequence). V lost 5 bases to trimming and J lost 8 bases; unmatched junction nucleotides: 10. The CDR3 spans 16 residues. CDR3 in DNA: TGTGCCAGTAGTTCGCGGGGACAGGGGGCGGGGGATGAGCAGTTCTTC. It specifies CASSSRGQGAGDEQFF.

This clone was counted only a few times. V gene TRBV5-1 combines with J gene TRBJ2-7; a possible D gene is TRBD2 (5 bases). Trimming left V 4 bases short and J 6 bases short, with 17 bases between. Germline V gene lookup returns CDR1 SGHRS and CDR2 YFSETQ. The CDR3 sequence is 14 residues long. The DNA for the CDR3 is TGCGCCAGCAGCCCCGCCGAAGGGAGAAGCGAGCAGTACTTC. Translation: CASSPAEGRSEQYF. Based on the CDR3 plus reference TRBV5-1 and TRBJ2-7, the full variable domain is KAGVTQTPRYLIKTRGQQVTLSCSPISGHRSVSWYQQTPGQGLQFLFEYFSETQRNKGNFPGRFSGRQFSNSRSEMNVSTLELGDSALYLCASSPAEGRSEQYFGPGTRLTVT.

The rearrangement uses TRBV12-3 or TRBV12-4 and TRBJ2-3; 10 bases line up with TRBD1. Unmatched junction bases numbered 5, after V lost 5 bases and J lost 9 bases. This CDR3 comprises 13 residues. The CDR3 DNA sequence: TGTGCCAGCAGTGGGACAGGGGCAGGGACGCAGTATTTT. It specifies CASSGTGAGTQYF.

This clone was counted only a few times. The V and J genes are TRBV7-9 and TRBJ1-5; D may be TRBD1 (6 bases). The CDR3 has 16 residues. Germline assignment: CDR1 SEHNR and CDR2 FQNEAQ (reference sequence). V was trimmed by 2 bases and J by 0 bases, leaving 11 bases between them. The CDR3 nucleotides read TGTGCCAGCAGCTTATGGGACACGTATAGCAATCAGCCCCAGCATTTT. This encodes CASSLWDTYSNQPQHF.

This clone was seen a few times. This chain joins TRBV4-3 and TRBJ2-7; D perhaps matches TRBD2 (5 bases). V lost 4 bases to trimming and J lost 1 base, with 20 bases between them. The CDR3 covers 17 residues. Germline V gives CDR1 LGHNA, CDR2 YSLEER. CDR3 residues: CASSPEAPGSGSYEQYF. In nucleotides, the CDR3 is TGCGCCAGCAGCCCTGAGGCACCGGGAAGCGGTTCCTACGAGCAGTACTTC.

This chain joins TRBV5-1 and TRBJ2-7; D remains ambiguous. The germline V and J ends were trimmed by 0 bases and 6 bases, with 10 bases remaining between them. CDR1 SGHRS and CDR2 YFSETQ come from the germline V gene. CDR3 length equals 13 residues. The CDR3 bases are TGCGCCAGCAGCTTGGCCTTATTGAGCGAGCAGTACTTC. Encoded protein: CASSLALLSEQYF.

This clone was seen only once. The chain recombines TRBV2 with TRBJ2-1, with TRBD1 matching over 7 bases. The CDR3 runs 15 residues. V was pared by 6 bases and J by 3 bases, with 8 bases of the junction left unmatched. Germline CDR1 SNHLY, CDR2 FYNNEI. Here the CDR3 reads CASRLTGIDYNEQFF. The DNA of the CDR3 is TGTGCCAGCAGACTGACAGGGATAGACTACAATGAGCAGTTCTTC.

V and J are TRBV19 and TRBJ1-5; 10 nucleotides agree with TRBD1. J was trimmed by 4 bases and V by 5 bases; bases with no gene match: 5. The CDR3 length is 15 residues. Germline lookup yields CDR1 LNHDA and CDR2 SQIVND (reference sequence). The CDR3: CASSPGDRGNQPQHF. CDR3 sequence (DNA): TGTGCCAGTAGTCCGGGGGACAGGGGTAATCAGCCCCAGCATTTT.

The rearrangement links TRBV5-1 to TRBJ1-2, with D possibly matching TRBD1 (6 bases). Trimming cost V 6 bases and J 4 bases, with 7 bases left between them. The CDR3 contains 11 residues. Germline V gives CDR1 SGHRS, CDR2 YFSETQ. The CDR3 spells CASTDSYGYTF. The DNA of the CDR3 is TGCGCCAGCACGGACAGCTATGGCTACACCTTC.

The chain employs TRBV6-6 and TRBJ2-7, with D perhaps matching TRBD2 (6 bases). The V end was cut by 5 bases, the J end by 3 bases, with 14 bases between. The germline V gene has CDR1 MNHNY and CDR2 SVGAGI (reference sequence). This CDR3 is built from 14 residues. The CDR3 region has the DNA TGTGCCAGCAGTCGGGAGACGGTTTTCTACGAGCAGTACTTC. The encoded protein is CASSRETVFYEQYF.

This clone was detected once. The CDR3 region is CASSLYRGSNEQYF. The CDR3 bases are TGTGCCAGCAGCTTGTATCGGGGGTCCAACGAGCAGTACTTC. The chain employs TRBV5-4 and TRBJ2-7, with a weak D call TRBD2 (6 bases). This CDR3 spans 14 amino acids. CDR1 is SGHNT and CDR2 is YYREEE in the germline V gene (reference sequence). The V and J ends lost 1 base and 5 bases respectively, with 13 bases between them. Combining the CDR3 with reference TRBV5-4 and TRBJ2-7 gives the whole variable domain ETGVTQSPTHLIKTRGQQVTLRCSSQSGHNTVSWYQQALGQGPQFIFQYYREEENGRGNFPPRFSGLQFPNYSSELNVNALELDDSALYLCASSLYRGSNEQYFGPGTRLTVT.

The chain recombines TRBV19 with TRBJ2-3, with 7 bases identical to TRBD2. The CDR3 is made up of 12 amino acids. V was clipped by 6 bases and J by 8 bases; unmatched bases: 5. CDR1 LNHDA and CDR2 SQIVND come from the germline V gene (reference sequence). As DNA, the CDR3 is TGTGCCAGTAGCCCTGGGAGGGGTACGCAGTATTTT. Encoded protein: CASSPGRGTQYF.

The chain links TRBV5-1 to TRBJ2-3, with 9 bases aligning to TRBD2. The trim removed 1 base at V and 1 base at J, leaving 1 base unmatched. CDR3 size: 15 residues. Germline V lookup: CDR1 SGHRS, CDR2 YFSETQ. In DNA form, the CDR3 reads TGCGCCAGCAGCTTGCCTAGCGGGGGCACAGATACGCAGTATTTT. Amino acid sequence: CASSLPSGGTDTQYF.